This T cell receptor beta chain was sequenced for a study of cytomegalovirus exposure and HLA in healthy donors. Findings and caveats of the study: Later, an analysis showed that TCR beta chains associated with HLA were more clonally expanded than others that were equally common.

Of note for this clone: Its specificity is not known.

Both 60 Vbeta primers and 13 Jbeta primers went into the PCR. Sequencing was performed with immunoSEQ multiplex PCR; in TCRdb, only in-frame clones are kept and a portion is missing. The profile shows 95,000 to 150,000 clones, about 71% of them singletons. Germline lookup yields CDR1 LNHDA and CDR2 SQIVND (reference sequence). This CDR3 is built from 15 residues. The J segment lost 7 bases and the V segment lost 5 bases, leaving 8 bases of the junction unmatched. The receptor comes from a woman aged 45-59 years in good health and CMV-seronegative. V usage is TRBV19 and J usage is TRBJ1-6, with TRBD1 matching over 7 bases. Input material: PBMCs. The CDR3 region has the DNA TGTGCCAGTAGTCCCCGGGACAGAGGAAATTCACCCCTCCACTTT. Translating it yields CASSPRDRGNSPLHF.